This TCR beta chain was observed in a study of blood T cell repertoires in COVID-19. Study information: Samples came from the United States, Italy and Spain, spanning acute and convalescent COVID-19.

In the study's own analysis: Estimation of nucleated cell counts relied on the amplification of reference gene primers. TCRdb keeps only in-frame clones here, not all; method: immunoSEQ multiplex PCR. The V and J calls and the clone size are those of that table, but D and trimming were determined from the DNA. Here the sample spans some 60,000 clones, 80% being singletons. In its sample, this clone was seen once. The V gene's germline CDR1 is MNHEY and CDR2 SVGAGI. This CDR3 region has 15 residues. The ends lost 0 bases at V and 9 bases at J; junction bases unmatched: 2. Specimen: peripheral blood. The chain carries TRBV6-5 and TRBJ1-6; 10 bases match TRBD1. This receptor was obtained from a man in his thirties or forties with COVID-19, enrolled during active disease. This chain's CDR3 is CASSYSGQGVSPLHF. In DNA, the CDR3 is TGTGCCAGCAGTTACTCCGGACAGGGGGTTTCACCCCTCCACTTT.